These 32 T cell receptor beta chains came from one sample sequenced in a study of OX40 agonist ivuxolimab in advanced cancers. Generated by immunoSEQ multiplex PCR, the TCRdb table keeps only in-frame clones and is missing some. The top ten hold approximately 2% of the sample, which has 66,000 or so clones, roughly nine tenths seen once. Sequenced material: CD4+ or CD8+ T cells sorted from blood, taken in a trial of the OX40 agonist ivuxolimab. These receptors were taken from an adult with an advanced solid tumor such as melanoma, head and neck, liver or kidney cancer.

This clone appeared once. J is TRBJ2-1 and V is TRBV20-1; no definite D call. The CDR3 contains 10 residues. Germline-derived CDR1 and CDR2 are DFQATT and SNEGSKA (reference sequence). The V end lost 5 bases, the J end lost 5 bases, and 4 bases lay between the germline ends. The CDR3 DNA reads TGCAGTGCTTTCAACAATGAGCAGTTCTTC. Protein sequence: CSAFNNEQFF.

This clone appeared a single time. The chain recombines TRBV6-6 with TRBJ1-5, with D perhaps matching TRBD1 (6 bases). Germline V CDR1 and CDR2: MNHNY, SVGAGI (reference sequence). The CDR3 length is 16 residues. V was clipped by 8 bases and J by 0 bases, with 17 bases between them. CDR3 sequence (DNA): TGTGCCAGCCAGGACCTGAGGGGGTATAGCAATCAGCCCCAGCATTTT. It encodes CASQDLRGYSNQPQHF.

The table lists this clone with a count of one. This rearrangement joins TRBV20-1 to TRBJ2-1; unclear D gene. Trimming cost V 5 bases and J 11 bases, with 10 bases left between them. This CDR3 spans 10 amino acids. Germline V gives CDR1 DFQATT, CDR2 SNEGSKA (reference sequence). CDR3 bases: TGCAGTGCTCCGGACGATAAGCAGTTCTTC. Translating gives CSAPDDKQFF.

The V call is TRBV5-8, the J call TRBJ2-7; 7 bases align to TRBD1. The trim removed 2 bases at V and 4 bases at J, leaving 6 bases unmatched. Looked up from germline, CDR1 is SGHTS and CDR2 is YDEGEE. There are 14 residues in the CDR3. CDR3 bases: TGTGCCAGCAGCTTCGGGACAGTTGGGTACGAGCAGTACTTC. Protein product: CASSFGTVGYEQYF.

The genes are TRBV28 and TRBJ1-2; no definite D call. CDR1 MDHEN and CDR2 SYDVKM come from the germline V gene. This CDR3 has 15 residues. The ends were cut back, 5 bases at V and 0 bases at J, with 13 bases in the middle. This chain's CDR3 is CASSPAGNANYGYTF. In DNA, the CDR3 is TGTGCCAGCAGTCCCGCCGGGAATGCTAACTATGGCTACACCTTC.

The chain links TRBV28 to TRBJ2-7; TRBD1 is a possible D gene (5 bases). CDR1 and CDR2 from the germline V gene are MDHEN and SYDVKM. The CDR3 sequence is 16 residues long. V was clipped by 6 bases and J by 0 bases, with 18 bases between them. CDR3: CASRTEQDIASYEQYF. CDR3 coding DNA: TGTGCCAGCAGAACCGAACAGGACATAGCCTCCTACGAGCAGTACTTC.

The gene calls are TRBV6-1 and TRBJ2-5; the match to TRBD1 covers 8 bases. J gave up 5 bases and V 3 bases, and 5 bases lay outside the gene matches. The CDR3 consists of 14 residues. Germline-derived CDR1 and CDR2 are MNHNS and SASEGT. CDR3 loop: CASSEMRQGETQYF. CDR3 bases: TGTGCCAGCAGTGAGATGAGACAGGGGGAGACCCAGTACTTC.

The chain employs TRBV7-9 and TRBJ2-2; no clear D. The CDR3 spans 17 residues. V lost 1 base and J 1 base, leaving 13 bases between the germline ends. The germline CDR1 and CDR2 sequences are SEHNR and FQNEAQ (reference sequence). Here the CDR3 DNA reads TGTGCCAGCAGCTTAGGAAGTGGGATTAGGAACACCGGGGAGCTGTTTTTT. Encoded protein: CASSLGSGIRNTGELFF.

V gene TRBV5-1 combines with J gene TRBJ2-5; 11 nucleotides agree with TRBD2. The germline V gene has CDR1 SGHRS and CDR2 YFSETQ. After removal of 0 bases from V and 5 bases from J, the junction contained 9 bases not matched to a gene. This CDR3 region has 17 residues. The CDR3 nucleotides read TGCGCCAGCAGCTTGGTGGCTAGCGGGGGGTTGGCGGAGACCCAGTACTTC. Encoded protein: CASSLVASGGLAETQYF.

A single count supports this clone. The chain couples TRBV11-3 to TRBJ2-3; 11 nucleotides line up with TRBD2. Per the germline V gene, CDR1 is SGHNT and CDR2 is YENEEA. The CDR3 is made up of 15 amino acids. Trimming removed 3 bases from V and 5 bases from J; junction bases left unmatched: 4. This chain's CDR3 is CASSFGLAGLDTQYF. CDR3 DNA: TGTGCCAGCAGCTTCGGACTAGCGGGCCTAGATACGCAGTATTTT.

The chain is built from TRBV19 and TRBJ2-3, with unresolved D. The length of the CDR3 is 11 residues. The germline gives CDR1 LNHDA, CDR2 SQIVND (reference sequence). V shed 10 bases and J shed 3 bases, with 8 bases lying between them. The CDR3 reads CATQVTDTQYF. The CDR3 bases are TGTGCCACCCAGGTTACAGATACGCAGTATTTT.

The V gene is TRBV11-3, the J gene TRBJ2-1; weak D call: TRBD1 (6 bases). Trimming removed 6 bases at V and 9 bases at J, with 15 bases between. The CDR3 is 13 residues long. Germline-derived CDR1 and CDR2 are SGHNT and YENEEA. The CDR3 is CASRQTGASEQFF. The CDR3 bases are TGTGCCAGCAGACAGACAGGAGCAAGTGAGCAGTTCTTC.

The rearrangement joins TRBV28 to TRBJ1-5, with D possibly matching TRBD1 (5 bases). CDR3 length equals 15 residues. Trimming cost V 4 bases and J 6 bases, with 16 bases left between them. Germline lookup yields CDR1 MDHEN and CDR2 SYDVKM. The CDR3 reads CASSSKGAGSQPQHF. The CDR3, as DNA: TGTGCCAGCAGTTCGAAGGGAGCAGGGAGTCAGCCCCAGCATTTT. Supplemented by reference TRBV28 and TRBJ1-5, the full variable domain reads DVKVTQSSRYLVKRTGEKVFLECVQDMDHENMFWYRQDPGLGLRLIYFSYDVKMKEKGDIPEGYSVSREKKERFSLILESASTNQTSMYLCASSSKGAGSQPQHFGDGTRLSIL.

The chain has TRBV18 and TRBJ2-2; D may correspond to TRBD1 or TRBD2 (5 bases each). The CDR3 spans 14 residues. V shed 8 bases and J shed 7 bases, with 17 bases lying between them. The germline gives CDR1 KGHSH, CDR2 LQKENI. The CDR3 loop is CASPQVRGSGELFF. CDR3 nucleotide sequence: TGTGCCAGCCCCCAGGTCCGGGGCAGCGGGGAGCTGTTTTTT.

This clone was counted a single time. This CDR3 reads CASSITQVPSHGYTF. The CDR3 bases are TGTGCCAGCAGCATTACACAGGTTCCGAGCCATGGCTACACCTTC. The chain combines TRBV5-4 with TRBJ1-2; TRBD1 might be the D (5 bases). Germline lookup yields CDR1 SGHNT and CDR2 YYREEE (reference sequence). This CDR3 is built from 15 residues. V lost 4 bases and J lost 6, with 19 bases in between.

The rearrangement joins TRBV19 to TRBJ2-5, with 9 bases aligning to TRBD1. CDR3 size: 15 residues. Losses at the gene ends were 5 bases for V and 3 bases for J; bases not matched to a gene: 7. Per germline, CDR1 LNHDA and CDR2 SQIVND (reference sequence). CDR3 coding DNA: TGTGCCAGTAGTCATATCCGGACAGGGGAAGAGACCCAGTACTTC. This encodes CASSHIRTGEETQYF.

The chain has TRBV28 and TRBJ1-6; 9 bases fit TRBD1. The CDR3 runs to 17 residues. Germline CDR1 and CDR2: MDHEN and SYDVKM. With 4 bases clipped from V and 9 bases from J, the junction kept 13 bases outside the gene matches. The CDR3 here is CASSSVLPGQGSSPLHF. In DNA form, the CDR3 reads TGTGCCAGCAGTTCCGTACTCCCGGGACAGGGCAGTTCACCCCTCCACTTT. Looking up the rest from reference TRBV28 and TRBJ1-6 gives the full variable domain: DVKVTQSSRYLVKRTGEKVFLECVQDMDHENMFWYRQDPGLGLRLIYFSYDVKMKEKGDIPEGYSVSREKKERFSLILESASTNQTSMYLCASSSVLPGQGSSPLHFGNGTRLTVT.

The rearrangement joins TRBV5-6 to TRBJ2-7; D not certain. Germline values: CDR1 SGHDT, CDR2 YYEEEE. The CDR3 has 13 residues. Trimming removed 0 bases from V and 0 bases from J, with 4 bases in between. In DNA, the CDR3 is TGTGCCAGCAGCTTGGCCGGCTCCTACGAGCAGTACTTC. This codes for CASSLAGSYEQYF.

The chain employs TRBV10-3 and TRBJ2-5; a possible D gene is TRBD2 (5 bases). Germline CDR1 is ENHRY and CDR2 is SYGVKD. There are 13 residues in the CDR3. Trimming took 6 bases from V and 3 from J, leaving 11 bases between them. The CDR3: CAIRDWQEETQYF. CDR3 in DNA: TGTGCCATCAGGGACTGGCAGGAAGAGACCCAGTACTTC.

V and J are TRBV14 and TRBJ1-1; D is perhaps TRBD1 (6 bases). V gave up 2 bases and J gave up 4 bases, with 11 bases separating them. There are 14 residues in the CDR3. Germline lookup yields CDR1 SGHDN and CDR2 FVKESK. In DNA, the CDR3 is TGTGCCAGCAGCCAACAGCCAGGGGCCACTGAAGCTTTCTTT. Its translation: CASSQQPGATEAFF.

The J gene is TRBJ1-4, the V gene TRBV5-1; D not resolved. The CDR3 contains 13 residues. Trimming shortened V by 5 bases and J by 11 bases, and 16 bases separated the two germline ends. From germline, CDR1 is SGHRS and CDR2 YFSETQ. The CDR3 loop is CASREESGWKLFF. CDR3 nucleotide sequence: TGCGCCAGCAGAGAGGAGTCCGGATGGAAACTGTTTTTT.

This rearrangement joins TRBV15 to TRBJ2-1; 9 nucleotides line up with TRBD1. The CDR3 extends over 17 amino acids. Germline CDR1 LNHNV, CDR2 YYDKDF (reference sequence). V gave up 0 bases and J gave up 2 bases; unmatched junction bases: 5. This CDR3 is CATSREGQGSAYNEQFF. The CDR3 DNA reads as TGTGCCACCAGCAGAGAGGGACAGGGTTCTGCCTACAATGAGCAGTTCTTC.

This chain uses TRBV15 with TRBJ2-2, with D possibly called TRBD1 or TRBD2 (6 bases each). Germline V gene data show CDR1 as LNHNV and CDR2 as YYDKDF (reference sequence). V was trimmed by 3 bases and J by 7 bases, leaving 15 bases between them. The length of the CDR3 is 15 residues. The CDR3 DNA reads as TGTGCCACCAGCAGGGGGGCGGAGGGAGGCGGGGAGCTGTTTTTT. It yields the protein CATSRGAEGGGELFF.

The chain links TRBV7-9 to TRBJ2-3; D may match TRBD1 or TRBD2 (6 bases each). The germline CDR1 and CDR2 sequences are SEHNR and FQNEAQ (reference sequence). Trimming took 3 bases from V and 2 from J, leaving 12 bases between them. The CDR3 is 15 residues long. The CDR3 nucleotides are TGTGCCAGCAGCTTGACTAGGACAGCCACAGATACGCAGTATTTT. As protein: CASSLTRTATDTQYF.

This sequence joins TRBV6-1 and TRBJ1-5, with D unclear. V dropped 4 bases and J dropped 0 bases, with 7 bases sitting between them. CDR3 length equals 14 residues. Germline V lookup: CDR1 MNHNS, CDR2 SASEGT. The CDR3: CASSGGYSNQPQHF. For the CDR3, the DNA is TGTGCCAGCAGTGGAGGGTATAGCAATCAGCCCCAGCATTTT.

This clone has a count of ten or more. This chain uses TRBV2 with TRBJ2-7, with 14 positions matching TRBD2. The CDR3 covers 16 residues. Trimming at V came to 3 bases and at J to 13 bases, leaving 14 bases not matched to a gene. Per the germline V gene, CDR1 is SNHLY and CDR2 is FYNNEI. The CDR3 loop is CASSEGLGTSGGRGYF. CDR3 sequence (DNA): TGTGCCAGCAGTGAGGGCCTCGGGACTAGCGGGGGACGTGGATACTTC.

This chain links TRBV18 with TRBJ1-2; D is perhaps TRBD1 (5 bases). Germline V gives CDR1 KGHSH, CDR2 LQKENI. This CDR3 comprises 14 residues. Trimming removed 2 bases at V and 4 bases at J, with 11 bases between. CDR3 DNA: TGTGCCAGCTCACCAGCGGGAGGGGCCTATGGCTACACCTTC. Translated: CASSPAGGAYGYTF.

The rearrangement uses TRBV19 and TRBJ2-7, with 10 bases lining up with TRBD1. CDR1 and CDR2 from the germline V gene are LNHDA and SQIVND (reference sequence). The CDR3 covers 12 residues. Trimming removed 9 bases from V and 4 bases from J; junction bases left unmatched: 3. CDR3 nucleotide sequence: TGTGCCAGCCGGGACAGGGGTTACGAGCAGTACTTC. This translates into CASRDRGYEQYF.

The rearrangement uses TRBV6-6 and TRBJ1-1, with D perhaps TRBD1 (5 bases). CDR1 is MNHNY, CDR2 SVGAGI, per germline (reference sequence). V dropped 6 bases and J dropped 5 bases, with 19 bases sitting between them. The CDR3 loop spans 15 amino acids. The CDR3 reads CASRGFGGAGTEAFF. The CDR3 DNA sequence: TGTGCCAGCAGAGGGTTTGGAGGGGCGGGAACTGAAGCTTTCTTT.

The CDR3 bases are TGTGCCAGCAGCAAACTAGCGGGGGCCTACAATGAGCAGTTCTTC. This codes for CASSKLAGAYNEQFF. The chain is built from TRBV27 and TRBJ2-1; 11 nucleotides match TRBD2. The CDR3 length is 15 residues. Germline values: CDR1 MNHEY, CDR2 SMNVEV (reference sequence). With 6 bases clipped from V and 2 bases from J, the junction kept 3 bases outside the gene matches.

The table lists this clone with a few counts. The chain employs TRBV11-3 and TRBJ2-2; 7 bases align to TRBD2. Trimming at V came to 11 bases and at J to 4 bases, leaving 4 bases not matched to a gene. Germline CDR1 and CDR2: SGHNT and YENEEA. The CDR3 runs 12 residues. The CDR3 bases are TGTGCCTCTAGCGGACGCACCGGGGAGCTGTTTTTT. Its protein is CASSGRTGELFF. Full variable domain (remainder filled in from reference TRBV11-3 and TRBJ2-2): EAGVVQSPRYKIIEKKQPVAFWCNPISGHNTLYWYLQNLGQGPELLIRYENEEAVDDSQLPKDRFSAERLKGVDSTLKIQPAELGDSAVYLCASSGRTGELFFGEGSRLTVL.

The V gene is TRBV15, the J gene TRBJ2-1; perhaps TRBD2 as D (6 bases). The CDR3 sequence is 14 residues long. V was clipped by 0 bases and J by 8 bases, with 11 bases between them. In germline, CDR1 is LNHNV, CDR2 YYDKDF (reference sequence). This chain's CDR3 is CATSREGGEYEQFF. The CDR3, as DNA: TGTGCCACCAGCAGAGAAGGAGGGGAATATGAGCAGTTCTTC. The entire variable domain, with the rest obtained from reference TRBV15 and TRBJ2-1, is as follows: DAMVIQNPRYQVTQFGKPVTLSCSQTLNHNVMYWYQQKSSQAPKLLFHYYDKDFNNEADTPDNFQSRRPNTSFCFLDIRSPGLGDTAMYLCATSREGGEYEQFFGPGTRLTVL.